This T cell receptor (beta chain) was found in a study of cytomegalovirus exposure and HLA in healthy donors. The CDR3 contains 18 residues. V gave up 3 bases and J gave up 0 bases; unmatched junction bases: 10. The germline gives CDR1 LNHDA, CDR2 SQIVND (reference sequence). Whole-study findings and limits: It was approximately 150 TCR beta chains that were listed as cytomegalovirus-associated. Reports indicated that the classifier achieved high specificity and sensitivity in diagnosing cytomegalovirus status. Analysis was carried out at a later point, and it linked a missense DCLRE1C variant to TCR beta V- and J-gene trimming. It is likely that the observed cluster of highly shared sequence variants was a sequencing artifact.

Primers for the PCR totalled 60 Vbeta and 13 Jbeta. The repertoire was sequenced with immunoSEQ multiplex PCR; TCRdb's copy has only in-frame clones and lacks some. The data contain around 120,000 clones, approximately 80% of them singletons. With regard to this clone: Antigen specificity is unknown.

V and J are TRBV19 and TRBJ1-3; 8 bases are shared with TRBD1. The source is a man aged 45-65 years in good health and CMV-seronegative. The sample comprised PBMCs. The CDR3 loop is CASSIVGQGSSSGNTIYF. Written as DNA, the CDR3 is TGTGCCAGTAGTATTGTTGGACAGGGTTCAAGCTCTGGAAACACCATATATTTT.